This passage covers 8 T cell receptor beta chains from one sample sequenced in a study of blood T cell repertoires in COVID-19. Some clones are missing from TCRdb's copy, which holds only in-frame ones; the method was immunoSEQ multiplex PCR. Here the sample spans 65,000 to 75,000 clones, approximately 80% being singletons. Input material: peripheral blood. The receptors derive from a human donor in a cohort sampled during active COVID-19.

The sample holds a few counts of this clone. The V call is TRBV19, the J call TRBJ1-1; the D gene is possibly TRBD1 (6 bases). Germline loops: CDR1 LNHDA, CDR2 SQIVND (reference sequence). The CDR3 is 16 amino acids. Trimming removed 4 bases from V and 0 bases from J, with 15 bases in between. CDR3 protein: CASSTQGTRMNTEAFF. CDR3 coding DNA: TGTGCCAGTAGTACGCAGGGGACCCGTATGAACACTGAAGCTTTCTTT.

CDR3 bases: TGTGCCAGCAGAAAACAGGGCCCTGGAAACACCATATATTTT. This sequence encodes CASRKQGPGNTIYF. The chain carries TRBV28 and TRBJ1-3, with a tentative D call TRBD1 (6 bases). The CDR3 runs 14 residues. Germline V gene sequence: CDR1 MDHEN, CDR2 SYDVKM. Between the trimmed V and J ends, which lost 6 bases and 2 bases, there was a span of 11 bases.

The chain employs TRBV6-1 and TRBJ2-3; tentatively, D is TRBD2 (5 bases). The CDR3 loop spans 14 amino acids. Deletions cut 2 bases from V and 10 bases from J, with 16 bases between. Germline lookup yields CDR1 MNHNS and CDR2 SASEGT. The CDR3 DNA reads TGTGCCAGCAGTGAAATGAGCGGCTCCGGGCCGCAGTATTTT. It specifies CASSEMSGSGPQYF.

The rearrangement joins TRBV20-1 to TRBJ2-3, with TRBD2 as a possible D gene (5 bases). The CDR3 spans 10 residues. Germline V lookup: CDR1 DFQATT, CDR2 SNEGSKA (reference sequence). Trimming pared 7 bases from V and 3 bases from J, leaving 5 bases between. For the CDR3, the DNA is TGCAGTGGAGGGACAGATACGCAGTATTTT. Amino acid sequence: CSGGTDTQYF.

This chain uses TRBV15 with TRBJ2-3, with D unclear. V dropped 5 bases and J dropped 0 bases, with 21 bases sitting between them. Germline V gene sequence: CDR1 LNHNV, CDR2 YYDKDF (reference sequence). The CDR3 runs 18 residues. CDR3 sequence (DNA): TGTGCCACCAGCCTCTTCCCCCGACATCCTCCTAGCACAGATACGCAGTATTTT. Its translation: CATSLFPRHPPSTDTQYF. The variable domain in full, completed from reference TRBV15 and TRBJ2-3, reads DAMVIQNPRYQVTQFGKPVTLSCSQTLNHNVMYWYQQKSSQAPKLLFHYYDKDFNNEADTPDNFQSRRPNTSFCFLDIRSPGLGDTAMYLCATSLFPRHPPSTDTQYFGPGTRLTVL.

CDR3: CASSINRGFQPQHF. The CDR3 DNA sequence: TGTGCCAGTAGTATCAACAGGGGGTTTCAGCCCCAGCATTTT. The chain recombines TRBV19 with TRBJ1-5, with 8 bases that match TRBD1. In germline, CDR1 is LNHDA, CDR2 SQIVND (reference sequence). V was clipped by 3 bases and J by 6 bases; unmatched bases: 4. The CDR3 is 14 amino acids.

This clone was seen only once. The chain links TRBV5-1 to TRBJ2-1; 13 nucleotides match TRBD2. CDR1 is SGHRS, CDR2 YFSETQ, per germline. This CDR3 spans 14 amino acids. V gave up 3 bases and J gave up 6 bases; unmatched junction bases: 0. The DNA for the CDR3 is TGCGCCAGCAGCTGGACTAGCGGGAGCAATGAGCAGTTCTTC. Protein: CASSWTSGSNEQFF.

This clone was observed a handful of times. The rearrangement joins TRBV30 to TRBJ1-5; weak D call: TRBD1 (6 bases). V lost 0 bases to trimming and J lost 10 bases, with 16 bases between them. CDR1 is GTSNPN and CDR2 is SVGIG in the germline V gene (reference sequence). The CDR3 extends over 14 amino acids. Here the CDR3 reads CAWSVRGARGPQHF. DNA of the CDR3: TGTGCCTGGAGTGTTCGGGGGGCGCGCGGACCCCAGCATTTT. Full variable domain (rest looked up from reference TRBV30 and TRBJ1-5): SQTIHQWPATLVQPVGSPLSLECTVEGTSNPNLYWYRQAAGRGLQLLFYSVGIGQISSEVPQNLSASRPQDRQFILSSKKLLLSDSGFYLCAWSVRGARGPQHFGDGTRLSIL.